The entry below describes one T cell receptor beta chain. Study processing details: Estimated nucleated cell counts came from reference gene primer amplification. Repertoires were generated with immunoSEQ multiplex PCR, while TCRdb's copy carries only in-frame clones and drops some. From that table come the V and J calls and clone size; the DNA was used to work out D and trimming. The table lists approximately 60,000 clones, approximately 79% of them singletons, with about 20% in the top ten. These data come from a study of blood T cell repertoires in COVID-19. At the level of the study: Both acute and convalescent COVID-19 samples were obtained from the United States, Italy and Spain. PBMCs, B-cell-depleted T cells, or T cells provided the cDNA or gDNA that made up the material.

The TCR was taken from a woman at least 80 years old with active or convalescent COVID-19. What was sequenced was peripheral blood.

The CDR3 is CASSSQGEAFF. The CDR3 DNA follows: TGTGCCAGCAGCAGTCAGGGTGAAGCTTTCTTT. The rearrangement joins TRBV5-6 to TRBJ1-1; D possibly corresponds to TRBD1 (5 bases). Germline CDR1 is SGHDT and CDR2 is YYEEEE. There are 11 residues in the CDR3. V lost 4 bases, J lost 7 bases, and 8 bases lay in between. Full variable domain (remainder filled in from reference TRBV5-6 and TRBJ1-1): DAGVTQSPTHLIKTRGQQVTLRCSPKSGHDTVSWYQQALGQGPQFIFQYYEEEERQRGNFPDRFSGHQFPNYSSELNVNALLLGDSALYLCASSSQGEAFFGQGTRLTVV.